This T cell receptor beta chain is drawn from a study of post-analysis software for immune sequencing data. The junction had 9 bases not matched to a gene; V was cut back by 2 bases and J by 7 bases. This CDR3 is 15 amino acids long. Study observations and caveats: The F measure placed samples prepared in the same batch into strongly shared clusters. In patients, TRBV5-6, TRBV5-1 and TRBV20-1 belonged to five TRBV segments found more frequently than in controls.

This clonotype occurred a few times. What it binds is not known. A clone one base away is much larger, so this may be a read error. Presence of unique molecular identifiers characterized the TCR beta cDNA libraries. A single record per CDR3 protein comes from TCRdb applying MiXCR to the PCR reads. Of approximately 260,000 distinct CDR3 sequences detected, 36% appear once; the ten largest clones hold around 5%. Source material: blood. The V gene is TRBV12-3 or TRBV12-4, the J gene TRBJ2-7; 9 bases line up with TRBD2. The sequence was obtained from a girl between 10 and 17 years old with multiple sclerosis. The chain's CDR3 is CASSLSSGRSNEQYF. CDR3 nucleotides: TGTGCCAGCAGTTTATCAAGCGGGAGGAGTAATGAGCAGTACTTC.